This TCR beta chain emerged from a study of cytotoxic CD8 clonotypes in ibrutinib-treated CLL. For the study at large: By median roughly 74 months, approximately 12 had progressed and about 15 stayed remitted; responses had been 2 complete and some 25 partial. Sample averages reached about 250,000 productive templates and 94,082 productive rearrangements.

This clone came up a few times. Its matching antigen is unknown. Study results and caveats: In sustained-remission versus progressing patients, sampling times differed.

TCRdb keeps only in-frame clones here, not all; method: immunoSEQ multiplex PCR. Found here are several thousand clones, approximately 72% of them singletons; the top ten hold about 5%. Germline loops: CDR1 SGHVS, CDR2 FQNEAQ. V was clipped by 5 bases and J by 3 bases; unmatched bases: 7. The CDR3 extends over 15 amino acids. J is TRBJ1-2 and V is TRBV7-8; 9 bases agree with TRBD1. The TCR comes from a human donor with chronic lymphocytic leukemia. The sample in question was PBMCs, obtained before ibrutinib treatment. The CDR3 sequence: CASSEHRDRDYGYTF. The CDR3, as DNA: TGTGCCAGCAGCGAACACCGGGACAGGGACTATGGCTACACCTTC.